This T cell receptor (beta chain) was identified in a study of a mutant IDH1 vaccine in newly diagnosed glioma. Documented time point: week 23, last vaccination. Topical imiquimod accompanied each vaccine dose, which consisted of 300 ug of mutant IDH1 20-mer peptide. As to this clone: Antigen specificity is unknown.

Libraries were prepared by immunoSEQ multiplex PCR; TCRdb keeps only in-frame clonotypes and omits some of them. The sample yields under 45,000 clones, around 93% seen once. The CDR3 has 14 amino acids. The germline CDR1 and CDR2 sequences are LNHDA and SQIVND (reference sequence). Deletions cut 3 bases from V and 1 base from J, with 9 bases between. The clonotype comes from a man aged 45-60 years with glioma. This chain uses TRBV19 with TRBJ1-1; no firm D call. This sample comprised PBMCs, obtained from a glioma patient whose treatment included an IDH1 peptide vaccine. The CDR3 bases are TGTGCCAGTAGTATGGCCAGCCCGAACACTGAAGCTTTCTTT. Its protein product is CASSMASPNTEAFF.